The rows below give T cell receptor beta chains drawn from one sample of a study of identifying expanded T cells in peripheral blood. Sequencing was performed with immunoSEQ multiplex PCR; in TCRdb, only in-frame clones are kept and a portion is missing. The table records under 130,000 clones, around nine tenths of them present only once. The specimen was blood. The receptors come from a person aged 18 to 69 in good health. The CDR3 runs from the conserved cysteine through the conserved F or W. The order of the fields is D gene, J gene, V gene, clone size, CDR3 protein, CDR3 DNA. A D gene is named only where the DNA matches it firmly. Expanded clones get a size class; other rows say once, few or many, or leave the size out.

D gene: .
J gene: TRBJ1-4
V gene: TRBV19
clone size: .
CDR3 protein: CASSIMGQGNEKLFF
CDR3 DNA: TGTGCCAGTAGTATTATGGGGCAGGGTAATGAAAAACTGTTTTTT

D gene: TRBD2
J gene: TRBJ2-1
V gene: TRBV4-3
clone size: .
CDR3 protein: CASSQDQAGGHLYEQFF
CDR3 DNA: TGCGCCAGCAGCCAAGATCAAGCGGGGGGGCATCTCTATGAGCAGTTCTTC

D gene: TRBD1
J gene: TRBJ1-1
V gene: TRBV7-9
clone size: .
CDR3 protein: CASSLAPGQGNTEAFF
CDR3 DNA: TGTGCCAGCAGCTTAGCGCCGGGACAGGGGAACACTGAAGCTTTCTTT

D gene: .
J gene: TRBJ2-3
V gene: TRBV18
clone size: .
CDR3 protein: CASSPPGEPDTQYF
CDR3 DNA: TGTGCCAGCTCACCACCGGGCGAGCCAGATACGCAGTATTTT

D gene: .
J gene: TRBJ1-1
V gene: TRBV5-1
clone size: .
CDR3 protein: CASSLSSSSVNTEAFF
CDR3 DNA: TGCGCCAGCAGCTTGAGTAGTTCGTCGGTGAACACTGAAGCTTTCTTT

D gene: .
J gene: TRBJ2-2
V gene: TRBV6-1
clone size: .
CDR3 protein: CASSPFSGTGELFF
CDR3 DNA: TGTGCCAGCAGTCCATTTTCGGGGACCGGGGAGCTGTTTTTT

D gene: .
J gene: TRBJ1-5
V gene: TRBV7-2
clone size: .
CDR3 protein: CASSLLGSQYQPQHF
CDR3 DNA: TGTGCCAGCAGCTTATTGGGGTCGCAGTATCAGCCCCAGCATTTT

D gene: .
J gene: TRBJ2-2
V gene: TRBV5-4
clone size: .
CDR3 protein: CASSLEAESGELFF
CDR3 DNA: TGTGCCAGCAGTTTGGAGGCAGAGTCCGGGGAGCTGTTTTTT

D gene: TRBD1
J gene: TRBJ2-1
V gene: TRBV4-3
clone size: once
CDR3 protein: CASSQELRTGGGNEQFF
CDR3 DNA: TGCGCCAGCAGCCAAGAGTTAAGGACAGGGGGCGGCAATGAGCAGTTCTTC

D gene: .
J gene: TRBJ2-7
V gene: TRBV10-2
clone size: .
CDR3 protein: CASAQAGKNF
CDR3 DNA: TGCGCCAGTGCCCAGGCAGGGAAAAACTTC

D gene: .
J gene: TRBJ2-3
V gene: TRBV5-4
clone size: .
CDR3 protein: CASSLMLDGDTQYF
CDR3 DNA: TGTGCCAGCAGCTTGATGCTAGATGGAGATACGCAGTATTTT

D gene: .
J gene: TRBJ1-5
V gene: TRBV20-1
clone size: .
CDR3 protein: CSARESQPQHF
CDR3 DNA: TGCAGTGCTAGAGAAAGCCAGCCCCAGCATTTT

D gene: .
J gene: TRBJ1-6
V gene: TRBV5-6
clone size: .
CDR3 protein: CASSLDTVGSPLHF
CDR3 DNA: TGTGCCAGCAGCTTGGACACCGTAGGTTCACCCCTCCACTTT

D gene: .
J gene: TRBJ2-1
V gene: TRBV29-1
clone size: .
CDR3 protein: CSAALVLDNEQFF
CDR3 DNA: TGCAGCGCCGCCCTCGTCTTAGACAATGAGCAGTTCTTC

D gene: .
J gene: TRBJ2-1
V gene: TRBV7-2
clone size: .
CDR3 protein: CASTHRGNEQFF
CDR3 DNA: TGTGCCAGCACCCATCGGGGCAATGAGCAGTTCTTC

D gene: .
J gene: TRBJ1-3
V gene: TRBV7-9
clone size: .
CDR3 protein: CASSLASTASGNTIYF
CDR3 DNA: TGTGCCAGCAGCTTAGCCTCGACAGCCTCTGGAAACACCATATATTTT

D gene: .
J gene: TRBJ2-7
V gene: TRBV7-2
clone size: .
CDR3 protein: CASSLWWSEWGAVSYEQYF
CDR3 DNA: TGTGCCAGCAGCTTATGGTGGAGCGAGTGGGGAGCGGTCTCCTACGAGCAGTACTTC

D gene: TRBD1
J gene: TRBJ1-1
V gene: TRBV7-9
clone size: .
CDR3 protein: CASSLEGATEAFF
CDR3 DNA: TGTGCCAGCAGCTTAGAGGGGGCCACTGAAGCTTTCTTT

D gene: TRBD1
J gene: TRBJ1-5
V gene: TRBV7-2
clone size: .
CDR3 protein: CASSRTGSRPQHF
CDR3 DNA: TGTGCCAGCAGCAGGACAGGGAGTCGGCCCCAGCATTTT

D gene: TRBD2
J gene: TRBJ2-3
V gene: TRBV4-1
clone size: .
CDR3 protein: CASSLAPTGGQDTQYF
CDR3 DNA: TGCGCCAGCAGCCTCGCCCCTACGGGGGGGCAAGATACGCAGTATTTT

D gene: .
J gene: TRBJ1-5
V gene: TRBV5-8
clone size: .
CDR3 protein: CASSLNFGTSYGWPQHF
CDR3 DNA: TGTGCCAGCAGCTTGAATTTCGGGACCAGCTATGGTTGGCCCCAGCATTTT

D gene: .
J gene: TRBJ1-1
V gene: TRBV6-6
clone size: .
CDR3 protein: CASSYRVEGGTEAFF
CDR3 DNA: TGTGCCAGCAGTTACAGGGTGGAGGGCGGCACTGAAGCTTTCTTT

D gene: .
J gene: TRBJ1-1
V gene: TRBV6-5
clone size: once
CDR3 protein: CASSYSGRLDFF
CDR3 DNA: TGTGCCAGCAGTTACTCTGGAAGGTTAGATTTCTTT

D gene: .
J gene: TRBJ2-1
V gene: TRBV7-8
clone size: .
CDR3 protein: CASSPGLSSYNEQFF
CDR3 DNA: TGTGCCAGCAGCCCCGGACTCAGCTCCTACAATGAGCAGTTCTTC

D gene: .
J gene: TRBJ1-4
V gene: TRBV5-6
clone size: once
CDR3 protein: CASSLGQASTNEKLFF
CDR3 DNA: TGTGCCAGCAGCTTGGGCCAGGCGTCAACTAATGAAAAACTGTTTTTT

D gene: .
J gene: TRBJ2-2
V gene: TRBV5-5
clone size: .
CDR3 protein: CASSIWDAGELFF
CDR3 DNA: TGTGCCAGCAGCATTTGGGACGCCGGGGAGCTGTTTTTT

D gene: .
J gene: TRBJ2-1
V gene: TRBV7-2
clone size: .
CDR3 protein: CASRALGQMNHSYNEQFF
CDR3 DNA: TGTGCCAGCAGAGCCTTAGGGCAGATGAATCACTCCTACAATGAGCAGTTCTTC

D gene: TRBD1
J gene: TRBJ1-4
V gene: TRBV29-1
clone size: .
CDR3 protein: CSVARGQSEKLFF
CDR3 DNA: TGCAGCGTTGCCAGGGGGCAGAGTGAAAAACTGTTTTTT

D gene: TRBD1
J gene: TRBJ2-7
V gene: TRBV7-2
clone size: .
CDR3 protein: CASSPGQGGYEQYF
CDR3 DNA: TGTGCCAGCAGCCCCGGACAGGGAGGTTACGAGCAGTACTTC

D gene: .
J gene: TRBJ2-3
V gene: TRBV5-6
clone size: .
CDR3 protein: CASSFTLGADTQYF
CDR3 DNA: TGTGCCAGCAGCTTTACTTTAGGCGCGGATACGCAGTATTTT

D gene: .
J gene: TRBJ2-7
V gene: TRBV7-2
clone size: .
CDR3 protein: CASSSIYEQYF
CDR3 DNA: TGTGCCAGCAGCTCCATCTACGAGCAGTACTTC

D gene: .
J gene: TRBJ1-6
V gene: TRBV15
clone size: .
CDR3 protein: CATSRDRFGDSPLHF
CDR3 DNA: TGTGCCACCAGCAGAGACAGGTTCGGGGATTCACCCCTCCACTTT

D gene: .
J gene: TRBJ2-5
V gene: TRBV6-6
clone size: .
CDR3 protein: CASTKARQETQYF
CDR3 DNA: TGTGCCAGCACCAAAGCGAGGCAAGAGACCCAGTACTTC

D gene: .
J gene: TRBJ1-1
V gene: TRBV15
clone size: .
CDR3 protein: CATSRRSLNTEAFF
CDR3 DNA: TGTGCCACCAGCAGACGGTCCTTGAACACTGAAGCTTTCTTT

D gene: TRBD2
J gene: TRBJ2-2
V gene: TRBV19
clone size: once
CDR3 protein: CASSSGGARNTGELFF
CDR3 DNA: TGTGCCAGTTCTAGCGGGGGGGCCCGGAACACCGGGGAGCTGTTTTTT

D gene: .
J gene: TRBJ1-1
V gene: TRBV6-5
clone size: once
CDR3 protein: CASSYSNLRGTEAFF
CDR3 DNA: TGTGCCAGCAGTTACTCGAATTTAAGGGGGACTGAAGCTTTCTTT

D gene: TRBD1
J gene: TRBJ1-1
V gene: TRBV5-5
clone size: .
CDR3 protein: CASSPRLTGMSLDTEAFF
CDR3 DNA: TGTGCCAGCAGCCCGAGACTGACAGGGATGAGCTTGGACACTGAAGCTTTCTTT

D gene: TRBD2
J gene: TRBJ2-1
V gene: TRBV6-5
clone size: .
CDR3 protein: CASSYSLAGSYNEQFF
CDR3 DNA: TGTGCCAGCAGTTACTCACTAGCGGGGTCCTACAATGAGCAGTTCTTC

D gene: .
J gene: TRBJ1-2
V gene: TRBV18
clone size: .
CDR3 protein: CASSPRGNQGLYGYTF
CDR3 DNA: TGTGCCAGCTCACCAAGAGGGAACCAGGGACTCTATGGCTACACCTTC

D gene: .
J gene: TRBJ2-3
V gene: TRBV30
clone size: few
CDR3 protein: CAWSVSPELVYITF
CDR3 DNA: TGTGCCTGGAGTGTCTCTCCTGAACTAGTCTACATAACTTTT

D gene: .
J gene: TRBJ2-5
V gene: TRBV6-1
clone size: .
CDR3 protein: CASSRLVEETQYF
CDR3 DNA: TGTGCCAGCAGCCGACTAGTAGAAGAGACCCAGTACTTC

D gene: .
J gene: TRBJ1-2
V gene: TRBV10-1
clone size: .
CDR3 protein: CASTGPSDGYTF
CDR3 DNA: TGCGCCAGCACAGGCCCATCGGATGGCTACACCTTC

D gene: TRBD1
J gene: TRBJ2-7
V gene: TRBV13
clone size: .
CDR3 protein: CASSLEGYRGNEQYF
CDR3 DNA: TGTGCCAGCAGCTTAGAAGGCTACAGGGGAAACGAGCAGTACTTC